In this sample, the clone carrying this TCR beta chain turned up once. Assay used: immunoSEQ multiplex PCR; TCRdb lists only in-frame clones, some missing. The sample carries around 2.1 million clones, about 92% recorded once. This sample was taken from a study of shared clonotypes between healthy human individuals. Cells designated naive CD8 were CD45RO-negative and were positively selected for CCR7, with terminally differentiated effector memory CD45RA+ cells excluded. The CDR3 spans 16 residues. V shed 5 bases, J shed 2 bases, and the junction held 7 bases outside the gene matches. The germline V gene encodes CDR1 LNHDA and CDR2 SQIVND (reference sequence).

The specimen was naive CD8+ T cells from PBMCs. The J gene is TRBJ1-5, the V gene TRBV19; 9 positions agree with TRBD1. The clonotype comes from a man younger than 35 in good health. Some clones in this sample may be carry-over from other donors' samples. The CDR3 DNA sequence: TGTGCCAGTAGTCTAGCCCGGACAGGGGGCAATCAGCCCCAGCATTTT. This codes for CASSLARTGGNQPQHF.